The next 21 T cell receptor beta chains were all read from a single sample in a study of blood T cells in healthy people across ages. Through a sample-barcoded 5' primer and a J-beta primer mix, a second PCR was run for roughly 6 to 12 cycles. TCRdb called the 5' RACE reads again in MiXCR, with one record for every CDR3 protein. The sample lists approximately 780,000 distinct CDR3 sequences, approximately 24% occurring once. These data also featured in a second study, about T cells of mothers and their children.

Sequencing input: blood. These receptors originate from a boy aged 10-17 years in good health.

This clonotype was detected a few times. CDR3 loop: CASSPRDPASYNEQFF. CDR3 in DNA: TGTGCCAGCAGCCCCCGGGACCCAGCCTCCTACAATGAGCAGTTCTTC. The rearrangement joins TRBV5-5 to TRBJ2-1; TRBD1 or TRBD2 may be the D gene (5 bases each). The V gene's germline CDR1 is SGHKS and CDR2 YYEKEE (reference sequence). Trimming took 4 bases from V and 0 from J, leaving 14 bases between them. The CDR3 is 16 residues long.

In its sample, this clonotype was seen a few times. The V and J genes are TRBV27 and TRBJ1-2; D gene ambiguous. V shed 4 bases and J shed 10 bases, with 13 bases lying between them. Germline CDR1 reads MNHEY; CDR2 reads SMNVEV (reference sequence). The CDR3 is 12 residues long. CDR3 residues: CASSSGVKDYTF. The CDR3 region has the DNA TGTGCCAGCAGTTCCGGCGTGAAGGACTACACCTTC.

The rearrangement uses TRBV13 and TRBJ1-4, with D perhaps TRBD1 (6 bases). Trimming took off 5 bases at V and 4 bases at J, with 14 bases between the two ends. CDR1 is PRHDT, CDR2 FYEKMQ, per germline (reference sequence). The CDR3 runs 15 residues. CDR3 sequence (DNA): TGTGCCAGCAGCGGAACCGAGGGGGATAATGAAAAACTGTTTTTT. Protein product: CASSGTEGDNEKLFF.

The chain joins TRBV29-1 to TRBJ2-1; D may be TRBD1 or TRBD2 (6 bases each). CDR1 SQVTM and CDR2 ANQGSEA come from the germline V gene. This CDR3 has 16 residues. The CDR3 reads CNALSKGRGLYNEQFF. The CDR3 DNA reads as TGCAACGCCCTATCTAAGGGCAGGGGACTCTACAATGAGCAGTTCTTC.

This clonotype was recorded a few times. Germline is not matched at one junction end, which may reflect a read error. The chain joins TRBV20-1 to TRBJ2-5, with 10 nucleotides matching TRBD1. Germline loops: CDR1 DFQATT, CDR2 SNEGSKA (reference sequence). The CDR3 has 15 residues. The CDR3 loop is CSAMLGTGALETQYF. DNA for the CDR3: TGCAGTGCTATGTTAGGGACAGGGGCCTTAGAGACCCAATACTTC.

This clonotype occurred many times. Here the CDR3 DNA reads TGCAGTGCCCCAGGGGGCGGGGGGGCATTGGAGACCCAGTACTTC. Residues: CSAPGGGGALETQYF. The V call is TRBV20-1, the J call TRBJ2-5; possibly TRBD2 for D (9 bases). This CDR3 has 15 residues. From germline, CDR1 is DFQATT and CDR2 SNEGSKA (reference sequence). The germline V and J ends were trimmed by 6 bases and 5 bases, with 22 bases remaining between them.

This clonotype turned up a few times. V usage is TRBV10-3 and J usage is TRBJ2-2; maybe TRBD1 (5 bases). The CDR3 runs 14 residues. Between the trimmed V and J ends, which lost 2 bases and 6 bases, there was a span of 10 bases. Germline loops: CDR1 ENHRY, CDR2 SYGVKD. As DNA, the CDR3 is TGTGCCATCAGTGAGGGGGCAGCCTCCGGGGAGCTGTTTTTT. This codes for CAISEGAASGELFF.

Ten or more counts support this clonotype. The chain carries TRBV9 and TRBJ2-1, with D unresolved. CDR1 is SGDLS and CDR2 is YYNGEE in the germline V gene. The CDR3 loop spans 15 amino acids. V lost 4 bases, J lost 0 bases, and 11 bases lay in between. The CDR3 here is CASSPSAPSYNEQFF. The CDR3 nucleotides read TGTGCCAGCAGCCCCTCCGCACCCTCCTACAATGAGCAGTTCTTC.

The chain carries TRBV5-5 and TRBJ2-3, with D possibly TRBD2 on 5 matching bases. Looked up from germline, CDR1 is SGHKS and CDR2 is YYEKEE (reference sequence). The ends were cut back, 2 bases at V and 4 bases at J, with 17 bases in the middle. The CDR3 totals 16 residues. The DNA of the CDR3 is TGTGCCAGCAGCTTCTACAGCGATAAGCGGTCAGATACGCAGTATTTT. Translated: CASSFYSDKRSDTQYF.

The gene calls are TRBV12-5 and TRBJ2-3, with D maybe TRBD1 (6 bases). CDR3 length: 15 amino acids. V shed 4 bases and J shed 1 base, with 12 bases lying between them. The germline V gene encodes CDR1 LGHNT and CDR2 FRNRAP. CDR3 in DNA: TGTGCTAGTGGTTCCAGGGGCGAGGGCACAGATACGCAGTATTTT. Protein: CASGSRGEGTDTQYF.

There are a few counts of this clonotype. The chain employs TRBV7-9 and TRBJ1-5, with D possibly being TRBD1 (6 bases). V gave up 4 bases and J gave up 7 bases, with 8 bases separating them. This CDR3 spans 12 amino acids. The germline V gene encodes CDR1 SEHNR and CDR2 FQNEAQ (reference sequence). The CDR3 nucleotides read TGTGCCAGCAGCTGGGGGGCCCAGCCCCAGCATTTT. Encoded protein: CASSWGAQPQHF.

V is TRBV3-1 and J is TRBJ2-5, with 10 positions matching TRBD2. The germline CDR1 and CDR2 sequences are LGHDT and YNNKEL (reference sequence). The CDR3 runs 16 residues. V lost 1 base to trimming and J lost 7 bases; unmatched junction nucleotides: 9. This chain's CDR3 is CASSQGVAGGPRTQYF. The CDR3, as DNA: TGTGCCAGCAGCCAAGGGGTAGCGGGGGGACCCAGGACCCAGTACTTC.

The rearrangement links TRBV12-3 or TRBV12-4 to TRBJ2-1, with 11 bases aligning to TRBD1. Unmatched junction bases numbered 11, after V lost 6 bases and J lost 7 bases. The CDR3 consists of 16 residues. CDR3 sequence (DNA): TGTGCCAGCAGAGCCGAAGGACAGGGGGCGAGGAATGAGCAGTTCTTC. Amino acid sequence: CASRAEGQGARNEQFF.

The V gene is TRBV7-2, the J gene TRBJ2-4, with a tentative D call TRBD2 (6 bases). The germline CDR1 and CDR2 sequences are SGHTA and FQGNSA. This CDR3 spans 16 amino acids. V lost 0 bases, J lost 0 bases, and 9 bases lay in between. This CDR3 reads CASSLARGVAKNIQYF. CDR3 DNA: TGTGCCAGCAGCTTAGCGCGGGGAGTAGCCAAAAACATTCAGTACTTC.

The chain's CDR3 is CARINSSGGSYNEQFF. CDR3 bases: TGCGCCAGGATTAACTCTAGCGGGGGGTCCTACAATGAGCAGTTCTTC. The chain couples TRBV4-1 to TRBJ2-1, with 11 bases aligning to TRBD2. Germline CDR1 reads MGHRA; CDR2 reads YSYEKL. V lost 9 bases and J lost 1; bases outside the gene matches: 8. The CDR3 has 16 amino acids.

This clonotype was counted only a few times. The rearrangement links TRBV29-1 to TRBJ1-1; 8 positions match TRBD1. The CDR3 totals 16 residues. CDR1 and CDR2 (germline): SQVTM, ANQGSEA. V lost 1 base and J lost 2; bases outside the gene matches: 9. The CDR3 DNA is TGCAGCGTTGAAGGGACAGGGTTTCTCGATAACACTGAAGCTTTCTTT. Translated: CSVEGTGFLDNTEAFF.

The rearrangement uses TRBV5-1 and TRBJ2-2; tentatively, D is TRBD2 (5 bases). The CDR3 extends over 16 amino acids. The germline V gene has CDR1 SGHRS and CDR2 YFSETQ. V lost 0 bases to trimming and J lost 5 bases, with 14 bases between them. CDR3 protein: CASSLAGSRRTGELFF. The CDR3, as DNA: TGCGCCAGCAGCTTGGCGGGATCCCGAAGGACCGGGGAGCTGTTTTTT.

V gene TRBV5-1 combines with J gene TRBJ1-2; D uncertain. Between the trimmed V and J ends, which lost 4 bases and 0 bases, there was a span of 13 bases. Per germline, CDR1 SGHRS and CDR2 YFSETQ. The length of the CDR3 is 15 residues. The CDR3 region is CASSPQVSANYGYTF. For the CDR3, the DNA is TGCGCCAGCAGCCCCCAAGTATCAGCTAACTATGGCTACACCTTC.

A few counts support this clonotype. In nucleotides, the CDR3 is TGTGCCAGCAGCTTAGAAGGAGGAGGGGGTGAGCAGTTCTTC. It yields the protein CASSLEGGGGEQFF. This rearrangement joins TRBV7-9 to TRBJ2-1, with D possibly being TRBD1 or TRBD2 (6 bases each). The CDR3 is 14 residues long. The germline V gene encodes CDR1 SEHNR and CDR2 FQNEAQ (reference sequence). Trimming pared 1 base from V and 9 bases from J, leaving 13 bases between.

This chain links TRBV7-2 with TRBJ2-5, with D tentatively TRBD1 or TRBD2 (5 bases each). CDR3 length: 16 amino acids. Germline V gene lookup returns CDR1 SGHTA and CDR2 FQGNSA. V shed 2 bases and J shed 1 base, with 14 bases lying between them. The chain's CDR3 is CASSLFIAGAQETQYF. The DNA for the CDR3 is TGTGCCAGCAGCTTATTTATTGCCGGGGCCCAAGAGACCCAGTACTTC.

V usage is TRBV28 and J usage is TRBJ2-7, with 7 bases identical to TRBD1. Per germline, CDR1 MDHEN and CDR2 SYDVKM. This CDR3 comprises 16 residues. The CDR3 DNA sequence: TGTGTCGCAGCAGCCAGGACAGGCCGACGGGACTACGAGCAGTACTTC. This translates into CVAAARTGRRDYEQYF. The variable domain in full, with the rest retrieved from reference TRBV28 and TRBJ2-7, is DVKVTQSSRYLVKRTGEKVFLECVQDMDHENMFWYRQDPGLGLRLIYFSYDVKMKEKGDIPEGYSVSREKKERFSLILESASTNQTSMYLCVAAARTGRRDYEQYFGPGTRLTVT.